This T cell receptor (beta chain) was recovered during a study of blood T cells in healthy people across ages. Combining a sample-barcoded 5' primer with a J-beta primer mix, a second PCR ran for about 7 to 11 cycles. TCRdb reprocessed the 5' RACE reads with MiXCR, giving one entry per CDR3 protein. Here the sample spans roughly 800,000 distinct CDR3 sequences, 58% being singletons. Germline-derived CDR1 and CDR2 are KGHSH and LQKENI. The CDR3 extends over 18 amino acids. V lost 3 bases and J lost 2, with 17 bases in between. V is TRBV18 and J is TRBJ2-6, with D perhaps matching TRBD2 (6 bases). The sample consisted of blood. The receptor was derived from a young man in good health. CDR3 residues: CASSPGRRVLPGANVLTF. CDR3 nucleotide sequence: TGTGCCAGCTCACCGGGACGGAGGGTACTTCCTGGGGCCAACGTCCTGACTTTC.